A selection of T cell receptor beta chains follows, all from one sample in a study of PD-1 blockade in classical Hodgkin lymphoma. Sequencing was performed with immunoSEQ multiplex PCR; in TCRdb, only in-frame clones are kept and a portion is missing. Among over 60,000 clones listed, approximately 92% were seen once. Sequencing was performed on peripheral blood mononuclear cells (PBMCs), taken before the fourth cycle of nivolumab. The source is a human donor with classical Hodgkin lymphoma. Both conserved end residues are part of each CDR3. The order of the fields is clone size, D gene, J gene, V gene, CDR3 protein, CDR3 DNA. D genes are given only for firm matches. Clone size appears in some rows only: once, few, many, or a class for an expanded clone.

once | TRBD2 | TRBJ2-1 | TRBV9 | CASSPYTGTRGEQFF | TGTGCCAGCAGCCCCTATACCGGGACTAGAGGTGAGCAGTTCTTC
- | TRBD1 | TRBJ1-3 | TRBV30 | CAWSRQGGIGNTIYF | TGTGCCTGGAGTAGACAGGGGGGAATTGGAAACACCATATATTTT
once | - | TRBJ2-1 | TRBV28 | CASSVMPYNEQFF | TGTGCCAGCAGCGTAATGCCCTACAATGAGCAGTTCTTC
few | - | TRBJ1-2 | TRBV21-1 | CASRPTRTGSGYTF | TGTGCCAGCAGGCCAACTCGGACAGGCAGTGGCTACACCTTC
- | - | TRBJ2-3 | TRBV2 | CASSLRTTDTQYF | TGTGCCAGCAGCCTTAGGACCACAGATACGCAGTATTTT
- | TRBD2 | TRBJ2-1 | TRBV7-9 | CASSPGRNEQFF | TGTGCCAGCAGCCCCGGGAGGAATGAGCAGTTCTTC
- | - | TRBJ2-5 | TRBV5-1 | CASSLVPRETQYF | TGCGCCAGCAGCTTGGTTCCGAGAGAGACCCAGTACTTC
- | - | TRBJ2-7 | TRBV7-2 | CASSSKPGPYEQYF | TGTGCCAGCAGCTCTAAGCCGGGGCCCTACGAGCAGTACTTC
- | - | TRBJ2-7 | TRBV11-2 | CASSPSGLHEQYF | TGTGCCAGCAGCCCGTCGGGTTTGCACGAGCAGTACTTC
- | - | TRBJ1-4 | TRBV4-1 | CASSQPGVTNEKLFF | TGCGCCAGCAGCCAACCAGGAGTAACTAATGAAAAACTGTTTTTT
- | - | TRBJ2-7 | TRBV28 | CASSPIFETSSYEQYF | TGTGCCAGCAGCCCCATTTTTGAGACATCATCCTACGAGCAGTACTTC
- | - | TRBJ1-4 | TRBV7-9 | CASSFDHSPTNEKLFF | TGTGCCAGCAGCTTTGACCACAGCCCAACTAATGAAAAACTGTTTTTT
- | TRBD1 | TRBJ2-5 | TRBV20-1 | CRGQGGETQYF | TGCAGAGGACAGGGGGGAGAGACCCAGTACTTC
- | - | TRBJ1-4 | TRBV28 | CASSERANEKLFF | TGTGCCAGCAGTGAACGGGCTAATGAAAAACTGTTTTTT
once | - | TRBJ2-7 | TRBV6-5 | CASSYASPGVYEQYF | TGTGCCAGCAGTTACGCCAGCCCAGGGGTATACGAGCAGTACTTC
- | TRBD2 | TRBJ2-1 | TRBV9 | CASSVAGTSGRGVSNEQFF | TGTGCCAGCAGCGTGGCGGGGACTAGCGGGAGAGGGGTAAGCAATGAGCAGTTCTTC
- | - | TRBJ2-7 | TRBV27 | CASSLYPEADEQYF | TGTGCCAGCAGTTTATACCCAGAAGCAGACGAGCAGTACTTC